This T cell receptor beta chain stems from a study of blood T cell repertoires in COVID-19. Study context: Italy, Spain and the United States were the sources of the convalescent and acute COVID-19 samples. Sample material is recorded as cDNA or gDNA derived from T cells, B-cell-depleted T cells, or PBMCs.

This CDR3 spans 15 amino acids. The ends lost 5 bases at V and 3 bases at J; junction bases unmatched: 7. CDR1 is MNHEY, CDR2 SVGEGT, per germline. This clone was seen only a few times. Authors' processing steps: Reference gene primer amplification in the assay estimated nucleated cell counts. Profiling relied on immunoSEQ multiplex PCR, and the TCRdb table lists in-frame clones only, not all of them. V and J calls and clone size are copied from that table; D and trimming were computed from the DNA. The sample consists of approximately 70,000 clones, about four fifths of them appearing once. The sequence derives from a woman older than 75 with active or convalescent COVID-19. Sequenced: peripheral blood. The genes are TRBV6-2 or TRBV6-3 and TRBJ2-1; 7 nucleotides line up with TRBD1. This chain's CDR3 is CASSTGQAHYNEQFF. CDR3 coding DNA: TGTGCCAGCAGTACCGGACAGGCCCACTACAATGAGCAGTTCTTC.